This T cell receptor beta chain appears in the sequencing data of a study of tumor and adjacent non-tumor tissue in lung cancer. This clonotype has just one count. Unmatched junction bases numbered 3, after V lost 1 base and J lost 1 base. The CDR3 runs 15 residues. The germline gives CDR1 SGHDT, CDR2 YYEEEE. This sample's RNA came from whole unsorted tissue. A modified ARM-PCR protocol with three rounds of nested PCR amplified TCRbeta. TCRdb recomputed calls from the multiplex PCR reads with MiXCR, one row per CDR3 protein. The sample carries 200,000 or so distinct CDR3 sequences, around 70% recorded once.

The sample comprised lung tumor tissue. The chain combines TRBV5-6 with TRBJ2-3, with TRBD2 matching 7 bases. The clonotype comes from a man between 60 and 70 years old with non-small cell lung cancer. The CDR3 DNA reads TGTGCCAGCAGCTTGACTAGCGAGGGCACAGATACGCAGTATTTT. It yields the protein CASSLTSEGTDTQYF.